The 2 T cell receptor beta chains in this list originate from one sample, sequenced in a study of immune heterogeneity within non-small cell lung tumors. TCR beta CDR3 was amplified by multiplex PCR using 32 V and 13 J primers. TCRdb re-called the multiplex PCR reads with MiXCR, one entry per CDR3 protein. The sample carries 2,500 to 3,500 distinct CDR3 sequences, 40% to 50% recorded once. Each sample used 600 to 700 ng of genomic DNA from bulk tumor tissue. Surgeons took several biopsies per primary tumor, spaced far apart, during surgery. Patients with untreated, newly diagnosed non-small cell lung cancer underwent curative surgery. Input material: lung tumor tissue. All receptors derive from a woman aged 45-65 years with non-small cell lung cancer.

As regards this clonotype: The junction departs from germline at one end; a sequencing error may be responsible. The chain couples TRBV2 to TRBJ2-6, with 8 bases aligning to TRBD2. CDR1 SNHLY and CDR2 FYNNEI come from the germline V gene. The CDR3 covers 15 residues. This CDR3 is CASSTGGRGTNVLTF. The CDR3 DNA reads TGTGCCAGCAGCACGGGAGGGCGTGGGACCAACGTCCTGACTTTC.

This clonotype was detected a few times. This chain connects TRBV6-1 to TRBJ2-4; D unclear. Germline V gene sequence: CDR1 MNHNS, CDR2 SASEGT. The V and J ends lost 6 bases and 6 bases respectively, with 12 bases between them. This CDR3 is 13 amino acids long. Here the CDR3 DNA reads TGTGCCAGCAGCCGAAATAGAGGAAACATTCAGTACTTC. Its translation is CASSRNRGNIQYF.